This TCR beta chain was sequenced for a study of T cell responses to AZD1222 COVID-19 vaccine. Of note for this clone: The antigen is not known.

The study, taken as a whole, reports: Nearly half of spike-specific TCRs reportedly go after variant regions that carry no mutations. Donors, mostly white British, included more females; clonal diversity was possibly underestimated. Just a handful of AZD1222 recipients were seropositive at baseline.

Libraries were prepared by immunoSEQ multiplex PCR; TCRdb keeps only in-frame clonotypes and omits some of them. The sample has roughly 170,000 clones; 90% are singletons. Material: peripheral blood, obtained on day 0 of AZD1222 vaccination. The TCR originated in an adult in good health.

In DNA form, the CDR3 reads TGTGCCAGCAGCGTAGAGGGAGCGGGGGTGGGAGAGACCCAGTACTTC. Encoded protein: CASSVEGAGVGETQYF. The chain links TRBV9 to TRBJ2-5; 8 nucleotides agree with TRBD2. The CDR3 consists of 16 residues. Unmatched junction bases numbered 8, after V lost 0 bases and J lost 4 bases. CDR1 SGDLS and CDR2 YYNGEE come from the germline V gene.